This TCR beta chain was sequenced for a study of beta chain features in type 1 diabetes. General observations from the study: Naive, central memory and regulatory TCRB repertoires appeared more similar among patients than healthy donors. In every one of the four CD4+ subsets, TCRB CDR3s were moderately but significantly shorter in Type 1 diabetes patients. A potential influence of HLA type upon TCRB rearrangement remained unresolved herein.

Expressed TCRB transcripts got sequenced, as all isolated RNA was reverse transcribed. Using immunoSEQ multiplex PCR, the repertoire was profiled, and TCRdb retains in-frame clones only, with some absent. This table has roughly 50,000 clones, around 56% appearing once. V was pared by 1 base and J by 2 bases, with 12 bases between. Germline V gives CDR1 SEHNR, CDR2 FQNEAQ (reference sequence). The CDR3 has 16 residues. The sample holds a few counts of this clone. Its target is unknown. The chain recombines TRBV7-9 with TRBJ1-3; D is ambiguous. Sequenced material: Tregs from blood. The TCR originated in a woman aged 40 to 50 with type 1 diabetes. CDR3 sequence reads: CASSLGSRTAGNTIYF. CDR3 DNA: TGTGCCAGCAGCTTAGGATCGCGAACCGCTGGAAACACCATATATTTT.